The 4 T cell receptor beta chains presented below share a single source sample, sequenced in a study of blood T cell repertoires in COVID-19. Data came from immunoSEQ multiplex PCR; TCRdb stores just in-frame clones and leaves some out. This sample yields about 250,000 clones, of which roughly 84% are seen a single time; approximately 4.4% belongs to the top ten. The specimen sequenced was peripheral blood. The receptors derive from a man aged 50 or older with active or convalescent COVID-19.

For the CDR3, the DNA is TGTGCCTGGAGTTACAGGGGGGCTGAAGCTTTCTTT. Translating gives CAWSYRGAEAFF. The V call is TRBV30, the J call TRBJ1-1, with 8 bases fitting TRBD1. J lost 6 bases, V lost 2 bases, and 2 bases had no gene match. CDR1 and CDR2 (germline): GTSNPN, SVGIG (reference sequence). The CDR3 covers 12 residues.

This rearrangement joins TRBV6-5 to TRBJ1-2; 9 bases line up with TRBD1. CDR3 length: 13 residues. Trimming at V came to 6 bases and at J to 7 bases, leaving 6 bases not matched to a gene. The germline CDR1 and CDR2 sequences are MNHEY and SVGAGI. The CDR3 DNA reads as TGTGCCAGCAGATCCCAGGACAGGGGTGGCTACACCTTC. Translating it yields CASRSQDRGGYTF.

The rearrangement links TRBV25-1 to TRBJ1-2, with a weak D call TRBD1 (5 bases). The ends were cut back, 2 bases at V and 8 bases at J, with 18 bases in the middle. Germline V gives CDR1 MGHDK, CDR2 SYGVNS. The CDR3 is 15 residues long. The CDR3 DNA sequence: TGTGCCAGCAGTGAAGCCAGGGTGGGTGTATTAGGCTACACCTTC. Its translation: CASSEARVGVLGYTF.

V is TRBV7-8 and J is TRBJ1-1; possible D gene TRBD1, 5 bases. Between the trimmed V and J ends, which lost 0 bases and 3 bases, there was a span of 8 bases. Germline assignment: CDR1 SGHVS and CDR2 FQNEAQ. This CDR3 comprises 14 residues. The CDR3 is CASSLADRYTEAFF. In DNA form, the CDR3 reads TGTGCCAGCAGCTTAGCTGACAGATACACTGAAGCTTTCTTT.